The 16 T cell receptor beta chains below all came from one sample that was sequenced in a study of T cell responses to AZD1222 COVID-19 vaccine. TCRdb's copy holds only in-frame clones and misses some; the assay was immunoSEQ multiplex PCR. The sample consists of over 95,000 clones, 88% of them appearing once. Sequencing was performed on peripheral blood, taken on day 0 of AZD1222 vaccination. The origin of the receptors is an adult in good health.

This clone was seen a single time. The chain carries TRBV5-1 and TRBJ2-1, with TRBD2 matching over 13 bases. The CDR3 length is 17 residues. The germline gives CDR1 SGHRS, CDR2 YFSETQ. Unmatched junction bases numbered 12, after V lost 4 bases and J lost 8 bases. CDR3 loop: CASSPRTSGSPSHEQFF. CDR3 sequence (DNA): TGCGCCAGCAGCCCACGGACTAGCGGGAGCCCTAGTCATGAGCAGTTCTTC.

The chain employs TRBV7-8 and TRBJ2-5, with D perhaps TRBD1 (5 bases). Germline CDR1 reads SGHVS; CDR2 reads FQNEAQ. This CDR3 comprises 15 residues. The germline V and J ends were trimmed by 4 bases and 2 bases, with 14 bases remaining between them. The CDR3 sequence: CASSSSTVEQETQYF. As DNA, the CDR3 is TGTGCCAGCAGCTCTTCGACAGTTGAACAAGAGACCCAGTACTTC.

The J gene is TRBJ1-1, the V gene TRBV10-3, with D uncertain. V lost 8 bases to trimming and J lost 1 base, with 5 bases between them. Germline V CDR1 and CDR2: ENHRY, SYGVKD. The CDR3 consists of 11 residues. CDR3 DNA sequence: TGTGCCATCCGACAGAACACTGAAGCTTTCTTT. Translating gives CAIRQNTEAFF.

The rearrangement uses TRBV5-5 and TRBJ2-1; 7 bases align to TRBD2. The V gene's germline CDR1 is SGHKS and CDR2 YYEKEE (reference sequence). The length of the CDR3 is 15 residues. V gave up 1 base and J gave up 2 bases; unmatched junction bases: 3. The CDR3 DNA follows: TGTGCCAGCAGCTTGAGGGAGGGCCCCTACAATGAGCAGTTCTTC. It codes for CASSLREGPYNEQFF.

The chain is built from TRBV2 and TRBJ2-7, with 8 positions matching TRBD1. Looked up from germline, CDR1 is SNHLY and CDR2 is FYNNEI. Trimming cost V 5 bases and J 1 base; bases outside gene matches: 13. This CDR3 spans 17 amino acids. The CDR3 spells CASSRFGTGNLSYEQYF. In DNA form, the CDR3 reads TGTGCCAGCAGTCGTTTCGGGACAGGTAACCTTTCCTACGAGCAGTACTTC.

The chain links TRBV29-1 to TRBJ1-2; TRBD1 matches at 8 bases. The CDR3 covers 13 residues. The V and J ends lost 5 bases and 2 bases, in that order; junction bases with no gene match: 4. Germline V gene lookup returns CDR1 SQVTM and CDR2 ANQGSEA. CDR3 sequence: CSVRDRRNYGYTF. The CDR3 DNA sequence: TGCAGCGTTCGGGACAGGCGCAACTATGGCTACACCTTC.

As to this clone: In the same sample, other DNA sequences code for this CDR3. The rearrangement links TRBV3-1 (or the pseudogene TRBV3-2) to TRBJ1-1; the D gene is possibly TRBD1 (6 bases). The V gene's germline CDR1 is LGHDT and CDR2 YNNKEL (reference sequence). This CDR3 region has 14 residues. V was shortened by 1 base and J by 2 bases, with 8 bases between the two germline ends. CDR3 coding DNA: TGTGCCAGCAGCCAAGTACAGGGTAACACTGAAGCTTTCTTT. This encodes CASSQVQGNTEAFF.

This chain links TRBV7-9 with TRBJ1-4; tentative D call: TRBD1 (6 bases). Germline V gene sequence: CDR1 SEHNR, CDR2 FQNEAQ (reference sequence). Trimming shortened V by 5 bases and J by 2 bases, and 15 bases separated the two germline ends. The CDR3 runs 16 residues. CDR3 bases: TGTGCCAGCAGCCGCGCCATTCAGGGGACTAATGAAAAACTGTTTTTT. Protein sequence: CASSRAIQGTNEKLFF.

The rearrangement uses TRBV7-2 and TRBJ2-7; TRBD1 might be the D (5 bases). V was shortened by 0 bases and J by 4 bases, with 13 bases between the two germline ends. The CDR3 extends over 15 amino acids. CDR1 and CDR2 (germline): SGHTA, FQGNSA. In DNA form, the CDR3 reads TGTGCCAGCAGCTTAGCGCGGTACAGGAATTACGAGCAGTACTTC. As protein: CASSLARYRNYEQYF.

V gene TRBV27 combines with J gene TRBJ1-6; D gene uncertain. Trimming pared 6 bases from V and 6 bases from J, leaving 15 bases between. The CDR3 spans 15 residues. Germline CDR1 reads MNHEY; CDR2 reads SMNVEV (reference sequence). The chain's CDR3 is CASRKLRIVNSPLHF. The CDR3 nucleotides read TGTGCCAGCAGAAAGTTACGAATAGTTAATTCACCCCTCCACTTT.

The chain employs TRBV28 and TRBJ1-2, with 8 bases aligning to TRBD1. The CDR3 covers 17 residues. Trimming took 3 bases from V and 5 from J; bases not matched to a gene: 14. Germline loops: CDR1 MDHEN, CDR2 SYDVKM. CDR3 sequence (DNA): TGTGCCAGCAGTTTTCAGGGAGGTCGACAGGGGTTATATGGCTACACCTTC. Translation gives CASSFQGGRQGLYGYTF.

This chain joins TRBV5-6 and TRBJ1-5; TRBD1 matches at 8 bases. The V and J ends lost 4 bases and 3 bases, in that order; junction bases with no gene match: 6. Per germline, CDR1 SGHDT and CDR2 YYEEEE. CDR3 size: 15 residues. Written as DNA, the CDR3 is TGTGCCAGCAGCGCCGGACAGGGTACCAATCAGCCCCAGCATTTT. Translation gives CASSAGQGTNQPQHF.

This chain joins TRBV15 and TRBJ2-7; D is uncertain. CDR3 length: 14 amino acids. From germline, CDR1 is LNHNV and CDR2 YYDKDF (reference sequence). V dropped 0 bases and J dropped 3 bases, with 9 bases sitting between them. The CDR3 protein is CATSREGIGYEQYF. Written as DNA, the CDR3 is TGTGCCACCAGCAGAGAGGGTATAGGCTACGAGCAGTACTTC.

J is TRBJ1-5 and V is TRBV28; D possibly corresponds to TRBD1 (5 bases). The V gene lost 2 bases and the J gene lost 2 bases, with 25 bases spanning the gap. The germline CDR1 and CDR2 sequences are MDHEN and SYDVKM. The CDR3 runs 20 residues. The DNA for the CDR3 is TGTGCCAGCAGTTTAGGACGGAGAACTTATAGGGGTGATCGCAATCAGCCCCAGCATTTT. Its protein product is CASSLGRRTYRGDRNQPQHF.

The chain recombines TRBV29-1 with TRBJ2-3; 9 bases line up with TRBD2. Germline values: CDR1 SQVTM, CDR2 ANQGSEA. V lost 0 bases to trimming and J lost 0 bases; unmatched junction nucleotides: 7. The CDR3 spans 17 residues. Here the CDR3 reads CSVEDRELAGSTDTQYF. Here the CDR3 DNA reads TGCAGCGTTGAAGATAGGGAGCTAGCGGGAAGCACAGATACGCAGTATTTT.

This clone was picked up a small number of times. The chain links TRBV11-3 to TRBJ2-3; D possibly corresponds to TRBD2 (6 bases). CDR3 length: 15 amino acids. V was clipped by 3 bases and J by 3 bases, with 13 bases between them. Germline assignment: CDR1 SGHNT and CDR2 YENEEA. In nucleotides, the CDR3 is TGTGCCAGCAGCTTGGGGGGTGGAGGGACAGATACGCAGTATTTT. Residues: CASSLGGGGTDTQYF.